This paragraph covers one T cell receptor (beta chain) sequence. Its specificity is not known. The data originate from a study of radiation and T cells in renal cell carcinoma. About the study: Nephrectomy followed 15 Gy stereotactic body radiation by 4 weeks. Study-level findings and limits: Top tumor clonotypes rose in blood 2 weeks post-radiation, then contracted.

The time point here: blood 2 weeks post-SBRT. Specified treatment: 15 Gy SBRT to primary tumor, nephrectomy 4 weeks later. Radiation-treated patients gave blood at baseline, week 2 and week 4. The patient's renal cell carcinoma had clear cell pathology. Libraries were prepared by immunoSEQ multiplex PCR; TCRdb keeps only in-frame clonotypes and omits some of them. The top ten clones hold around 13% of a sample with roughly 150,000 clones, 87% of them seen once. The sequences come from blood, collected from a patient whose treatment included radiotherapy and nephrectomy. This TCR was recovered from a woman between 45 and 65 years old with renal cell carcinoma.

CDR3 residues: CASSYFGRNYGYTF. CDR3 bases: TGTGCCAGCAGTTATTTCGGCAGGAACTATGGCTACACCTTC. This chain connects TRBV6-5 to TRBJ1-2, with D uncertain. CDR1 and CDR2 from the germline V gene are MNHEY and SVGAGI. The CDR3 totals 14 residues. V lost 3 bases, J lost 2 bases, and 10 bases lay in between.